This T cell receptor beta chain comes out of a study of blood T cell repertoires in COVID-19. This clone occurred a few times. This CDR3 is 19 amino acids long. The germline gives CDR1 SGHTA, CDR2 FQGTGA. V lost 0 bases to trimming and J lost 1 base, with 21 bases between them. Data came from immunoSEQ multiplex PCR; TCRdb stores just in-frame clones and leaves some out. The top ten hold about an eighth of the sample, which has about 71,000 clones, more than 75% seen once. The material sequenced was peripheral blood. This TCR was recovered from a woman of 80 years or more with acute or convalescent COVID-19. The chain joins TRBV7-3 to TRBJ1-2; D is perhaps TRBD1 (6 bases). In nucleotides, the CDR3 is TGTGCCAGCAGCTTAACCCCCAGGACAGATGGAGGACATAACTATGGCTACACCTTC. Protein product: CASSLTPRTDGGHNYGYTF.